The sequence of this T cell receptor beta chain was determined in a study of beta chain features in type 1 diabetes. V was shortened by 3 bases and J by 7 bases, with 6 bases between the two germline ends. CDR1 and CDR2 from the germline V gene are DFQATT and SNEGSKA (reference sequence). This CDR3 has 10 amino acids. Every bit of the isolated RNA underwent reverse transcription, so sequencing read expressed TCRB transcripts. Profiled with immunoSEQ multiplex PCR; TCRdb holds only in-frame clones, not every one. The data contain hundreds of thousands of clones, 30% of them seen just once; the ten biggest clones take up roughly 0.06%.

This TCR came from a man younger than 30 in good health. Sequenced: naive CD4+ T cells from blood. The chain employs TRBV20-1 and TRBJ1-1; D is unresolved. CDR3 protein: CSARRDEAFF. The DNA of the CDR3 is TGCAGTGCTAGGAGGGATGAAGCTTTCTTT.